These T cell receptor beta chains were read from a single sample in a study of CD8+ T cells in alopecia areata. TCRdb keeps only in-frame clones here, not all; method: immunoSEQ multiplex PCR. Here the sample spans about 270,000 clones, 45% to 70% being singletons. Sample: CD4+ T cells sorted from blood, taken at roughly week 52, from a patient treated with tofacitinib. These receptors were taken from a human donor with alopecia areata. Both conserved end residues are part of each CDR3. The order of the fields is J gene, D gene, V gene, clone size, CDR3 DNA, CDR3 protein. A D gene is named only where the DNA matches it firmly. A row's size may be missing; if present it is once, few, many or a size class.

TRBJ2-3 TRBD2 TRBV6-1 - TGTGCCAGCACAGGGACTAGCGGCACAGATACGCAGTATTTT CASTGTSGTDTQYF
TRBJ1-1 - TRBV29-1 - TGCAGCGTTGAACGGGTTCTGAACACTGAAGCTTTCTTT CSVERVLNTEAFF
TRBJ2-5 - TRBV29-1 - TGCAGCGTTTCAACCAGAGGGACCCAGTACTTC CSVSTRGTQYF
TRBJ2-2 - TRBV7-2 few TGTGCCAGCAGCCCCTACAACACCGGGGAGCTGTTTTTT CASSPYNTGELFF
TRBJ2-3 TRBD2 TRBV11-2 - TGTGCCAGCAGCTCCCTCGATAGCGGGGACCCTTTTACGGGGTATTTT CASSSLDSGDPFTGYF
TRBJ2-5 TRBD2 TRBV9 many TGTGCCAGCAGCGTAGCCCCGGCGGGGGGGCTGGCCGGAGAGACCCAGTACTTC CASSVAPAGGLAGETQYF
TRBJ2-1 - TRBV15 once TGTGCCACCAGCAGAGATCGAGGGAATGAGCAGTTCTTC CATSRDRGNEQFF
TRBJ2-5 TRBD2 TRBV5-1 - TGCGCCAGCAGTCGGACTAGCGGGACTGGGGAGACCCAGTACTTC CASSRTSGTGETQYF
TRBJ2-7 TRBD2 TRBV29-1 - TGCAGCGTTGCGACTAGCGACCGCTACGAGCAGTACTTC CSVATSDRYEQYF
TRBJ1-4 TRBD1 TRBV6-5 - TGTGCCAGCAACCCGACAGGGTCAACTAATGAAAAACTGTTTTTT CASNPTGSTNEKLFF